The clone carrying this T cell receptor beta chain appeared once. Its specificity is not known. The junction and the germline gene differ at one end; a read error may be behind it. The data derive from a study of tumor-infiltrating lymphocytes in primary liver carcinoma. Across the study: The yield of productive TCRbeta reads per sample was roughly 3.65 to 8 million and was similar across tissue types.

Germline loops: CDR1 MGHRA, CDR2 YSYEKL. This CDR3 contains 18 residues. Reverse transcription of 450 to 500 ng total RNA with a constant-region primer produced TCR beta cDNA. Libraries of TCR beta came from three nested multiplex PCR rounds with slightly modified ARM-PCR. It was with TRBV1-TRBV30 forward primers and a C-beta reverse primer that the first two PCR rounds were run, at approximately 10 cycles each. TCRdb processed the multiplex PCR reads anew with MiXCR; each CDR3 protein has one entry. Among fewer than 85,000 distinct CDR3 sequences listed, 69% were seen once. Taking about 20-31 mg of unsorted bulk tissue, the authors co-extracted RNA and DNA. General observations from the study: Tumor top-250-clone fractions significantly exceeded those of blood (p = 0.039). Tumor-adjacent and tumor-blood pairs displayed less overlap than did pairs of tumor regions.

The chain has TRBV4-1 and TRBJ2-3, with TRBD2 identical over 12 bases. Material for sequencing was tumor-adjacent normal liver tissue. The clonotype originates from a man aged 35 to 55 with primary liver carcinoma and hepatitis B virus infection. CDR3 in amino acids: CASSQATSGSVYTDTQYF. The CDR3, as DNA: TGCGCCAGCAGCCAGGCGACTAGCGGGAGTGTATACACAGATACGCAATATTTT.